This T cell receptor (beta chain) was retrieved from a study of blood T cell repertoires in COVID-19 (dated by TCRdb to about 2020). About the study as a whole: Collaborator samples came from the United States, Italy and Spain and covered acute and convalescent phases of COVID-19. Where HLA class I and class II types were available, the types were taken from metadata supplied by the sample provider, not from assay-based typing. The repertoires were made available in a free public database intended to serve as a resource for research on the immune response to SARS-CoV-2. The dataset comprised deeply sampled blood TCRbeta repertoires from subjects exposed to, actively infected with, or recovered from COVID-19. The sample metadata nearly always contained a de-identified subject ID, COVID-19 status, age in years and sex. The material from the prospective study consisted of cDNA or gDNA derived from T cells, B-cell-depleted T cells, or PBMCs. The samples were drawn from two sources: the first 160 participants of the ongoing ImmuneRACE study, and 1,000 to 1,500 subjects contributed by 6 global collaborators.

TCRbeta CDR3 regions were amplified from genomic DNA by means of the immunoSEQ Assay, a bias-controlled multiplex PCR. The original pipeline was this. The number of nucleated cells in each sample was estimated by amplification of reference gene primers within the assay. To quantify the absolute abundance of each unique TCRbeta CDR3 rearrangement, sequence reads were collapsed and filtered. For each sample, productive Simpson clonality was calculated as the square root of Simpson's diversity index across productive rearrangements. TCRdb carries this immuneACCESS record with in-frame sequences only. Its versions omit some clonotypes, under half of them owing to an unresolved V gene in the studies checked, with the rest unexplained. The V and J calls and clone size were taken over from that table, and D and trimming were inferred from the DNA. Here the sample has some 310,000 clones; 85% to 90% occur a single time. 2.9% of the sample is in the top ten clones.

Here is what the overall study found, with its caveats: Clinical and demographic metadata were provided uncurated, with the amount varying by source and participant.

From the cysteine up to the phenylalanine, the CDR3 has a length of 14 residues. Just CDR3 DNA is preserved here, 42 bases in frame from base 1. The germline V gene specifies SGHTA as CDR1 and FQGNSA as CDR2. V drops 1 base and J drops 3 bases, leaving 7 bases in between. One collaborating source in Seattle enrolled patients during active infection and followed them longitudinally through the course of disease. Collaborating institutions collected whole blood in K2EDTA tubes following their own protocols. Collaborator samples were shipped for TCRbeta analysis as frozen whole blood, isolated PBMCs, or DNA extracted from either sample type. About this clone itself: Its binding antigen is unknown. Base qualities are not at hand, and no much larger clone is one base apart.

Sequenced input: peripheral blood. The rearranged chain carries TRBV7-2 and TRBJ2-4; no D gene can be assigned with confidence. This receptor was identified in a woman aged 25 to 39 with COVID-19, enrolled during active disease. This receptor carries the CDR3 CASSLVANKNIQYF. In nucleotides, the sequence is TGTGCCAGCAGCTTAGTAGCAAACAAAAACATTCAGTACTTC. Reference TRBV7-2 and TRBJ2-4 genes cover what lies past the CDR3, so the full variable domain is GAGVSQSPSNKVTEKGKDVELRCDPISGHTALYWYRQSLGQGLEFLIYFQGNSAPDKSGLPSDRFSAERTGGSVSTLTIQRTQQEDSAVYLCASSLVANKNIQYFGAGTRLSVL.